The clone carrying this T cell receptor (beta chain) has at least ten counts. What it binds is not known. Eligible hyperthyroidism cases comprised new diagnoses of under 2 months' duration in individuals aged 18 to 65. Patients with other autoimmune diseases, uncontrolled infections, pregnancy or lactation were excluded. About 10 ml of fresh blood yielded the PBMCs by density gradient. Researchers took RNA transcripts and amplified TCR beta CDR3 regions from them. HTBI primers served in a first-round RT-PCR, which a second-round multiplex PCR followed. TCRdb called the multiplex PCR reads again in MiXCR, with one record for every CDR3 protein. The repertoire has about 420,000 distinct CDR3 sequences, 20% to 25% of them found once; the top ten carry under 3%. This specimen comes from a study of Graves' ophthalmopathy and Graves' hyperthyroidism. Study-level findings and limits: Ophthalmopathy versus stable hyperthyroidism: 13-signature model gave about 87% sensitivity, less than 82% specificity.

The CDR3 loop spans 13 amino acids. The V and J ends lost 8 bases and 0 bases respectively, with 8 bases between them. The germline V gene encodes CDR1 SNHLY and CDR2 FYNNEI. Source material: peripheral blood. This TCR derives from a young woman with stable Graves' hyperthyroidism. The rearrangement links TRBV2 to TRBJ1-5; possibly TRBD1 for D (5 bases). CDR3 coding DNA: TGTGCCAGCGGGGCAGATAGCAATCAGCCCCAGCATTTT. Residues: CASGADSNQPQHF. Based on the CDR3 plus reference TRBV2 and TRBJ1-5, the full variable domain is EPEVTQTPSHQVTQMGQEVILRCVPISNHLYFYWYRQILGQKVEFLVSFYNNEISEKSEIFDDQFSVERPDGSNFTLKIRSTKLEDSAMYFCASGADSNQPQHFGDGTRLSIL.